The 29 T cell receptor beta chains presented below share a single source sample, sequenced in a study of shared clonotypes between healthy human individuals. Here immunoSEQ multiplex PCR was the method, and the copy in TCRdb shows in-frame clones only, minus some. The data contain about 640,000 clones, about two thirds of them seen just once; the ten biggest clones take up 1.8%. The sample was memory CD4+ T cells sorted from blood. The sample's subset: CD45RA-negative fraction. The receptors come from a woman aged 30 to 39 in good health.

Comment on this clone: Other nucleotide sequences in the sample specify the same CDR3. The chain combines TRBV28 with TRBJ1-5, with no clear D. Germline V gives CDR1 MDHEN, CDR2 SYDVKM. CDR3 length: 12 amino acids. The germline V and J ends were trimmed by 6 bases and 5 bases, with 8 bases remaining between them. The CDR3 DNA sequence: TGTGCCAGCAGGACGGGCGATCAGCCCCAGCATTTT. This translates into CASRTGDQPQHF.

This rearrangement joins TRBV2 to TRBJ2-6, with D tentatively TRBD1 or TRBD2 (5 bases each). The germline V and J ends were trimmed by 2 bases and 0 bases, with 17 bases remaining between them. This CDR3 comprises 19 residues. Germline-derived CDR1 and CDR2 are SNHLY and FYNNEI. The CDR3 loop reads CASSEWGIGPSSGANVLTF. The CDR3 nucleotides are TGTGCCAGCAGTGAATGGGGGATAGGTCCTAGCTCTGGGGCCAACGTCCTGACTTTC. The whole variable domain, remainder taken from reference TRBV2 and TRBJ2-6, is EPEVTQTPSHQVTQMGQEVILRCVPISNHLYFYWYRQILGQKVEFLVSFYNNEISEKSEIFDDQFSVERPDGSNFTLKIRSTKLEDSAMYFCASSEWGIGPSSGANVLTFGAGSRLTVL.

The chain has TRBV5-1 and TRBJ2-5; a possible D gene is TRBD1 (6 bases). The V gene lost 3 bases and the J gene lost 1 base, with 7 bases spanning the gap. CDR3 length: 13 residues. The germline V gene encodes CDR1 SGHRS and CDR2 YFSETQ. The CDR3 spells CASSSTGQETQYF. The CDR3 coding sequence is TGCGCCAGCAGCTCGACAGGCCAAGAGACCCAGTACTTC.

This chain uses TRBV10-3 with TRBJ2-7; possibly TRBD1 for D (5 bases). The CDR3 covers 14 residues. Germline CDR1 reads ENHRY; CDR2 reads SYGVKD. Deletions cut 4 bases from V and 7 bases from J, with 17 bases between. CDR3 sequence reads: CAISVGQGVGEQYF. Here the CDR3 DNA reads TGTGCCATCAGTGTGGGGCAAGGGGTAGGGGAGCAGTACTTC.

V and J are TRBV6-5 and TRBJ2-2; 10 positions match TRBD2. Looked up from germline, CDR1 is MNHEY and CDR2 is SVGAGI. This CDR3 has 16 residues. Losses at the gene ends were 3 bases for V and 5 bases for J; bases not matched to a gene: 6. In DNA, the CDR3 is TGTGCCAGCAGTTATCAAGCGGGAGGGTCGACCGGGGAGCTGTTTTTT. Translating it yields CASSYQAGGSTGELFF.

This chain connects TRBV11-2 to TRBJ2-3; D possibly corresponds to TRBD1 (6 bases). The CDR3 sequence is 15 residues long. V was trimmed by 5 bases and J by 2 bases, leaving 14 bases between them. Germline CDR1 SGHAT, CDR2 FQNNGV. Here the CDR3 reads CASSLNRAITDTQYF. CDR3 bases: TGTGCCAGCAGCCTCAACAGGGCGATCACAGATACGCAGTATTTT.

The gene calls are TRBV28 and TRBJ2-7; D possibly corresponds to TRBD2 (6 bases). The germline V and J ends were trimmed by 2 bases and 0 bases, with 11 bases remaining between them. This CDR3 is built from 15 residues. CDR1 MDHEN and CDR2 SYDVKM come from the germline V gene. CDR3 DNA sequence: TGTGCCAGCAGTTTACTAGCGCGACGCTCCTACGAGCAGTACTTC. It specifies CASSLLARRSYEQYF.

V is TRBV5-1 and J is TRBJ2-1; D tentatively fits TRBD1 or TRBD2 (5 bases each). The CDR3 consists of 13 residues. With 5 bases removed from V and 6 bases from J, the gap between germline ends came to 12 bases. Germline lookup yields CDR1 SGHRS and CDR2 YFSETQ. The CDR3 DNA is TGCGCCAGCAGGGTGGTGGGGGTCAATGAGCAGTTCTTC. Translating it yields CASRVVGVNEQFF.

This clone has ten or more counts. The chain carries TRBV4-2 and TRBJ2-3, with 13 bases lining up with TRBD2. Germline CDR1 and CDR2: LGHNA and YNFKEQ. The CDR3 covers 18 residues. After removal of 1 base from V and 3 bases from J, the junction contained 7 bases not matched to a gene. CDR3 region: CASSQGPWTSGRTDTQYF. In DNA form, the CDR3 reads TGTGCCAGCAGCCAAGGGCCCTGGACTAGCGGGAGAACAGATACGCAGTATTTT.

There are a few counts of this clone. The CDR3 spells CASSGADPPTGNTEAFF. CDR3 nucleotide sequence: TGTGCCAGCAGTGGAGCGGACCCACCCACGGGGAACACTGAAGCTTTCTTT. This sequence joins TRBV25-1 and TRBJ1-1; D gene uncertain. CDR1 is MGHDK and CDR2 is SYGVNS in the germline V gene. This CDR3 is 17 amino acids long. Trimming shortened V by 4 bases and J by 1 base, and 19 bases separated the two germline ends.

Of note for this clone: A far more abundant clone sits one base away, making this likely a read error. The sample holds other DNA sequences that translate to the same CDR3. In nucleotides, the CDR3 is TGTGCCAGTAGACTCCGGGGGGAACATCAGCCCCAGCATTTT. Encoded protein: CASRLRGEHQPQHF. The chain uses TRBV19 and TRBJ1-5, with D perhaps matching TRBD1 (5 bases). The V gene lost 6 bases and the J gene lost 5 bases, with 14 bases spanning the gap. CDR1 is LNHDA and CDR2 is SQIVND in the germline V gene (reference sequence). This CDR3 comprises 14 residues.

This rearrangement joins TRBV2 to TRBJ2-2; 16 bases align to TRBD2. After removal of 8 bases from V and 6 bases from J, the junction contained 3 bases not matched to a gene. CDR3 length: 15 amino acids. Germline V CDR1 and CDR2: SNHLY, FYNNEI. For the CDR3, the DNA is TGTGCCAGCCAGGGACTAGCGGGAGGGGCCGGGGAGCTGTTTTTT. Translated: CASQGLAGGAGELFF.

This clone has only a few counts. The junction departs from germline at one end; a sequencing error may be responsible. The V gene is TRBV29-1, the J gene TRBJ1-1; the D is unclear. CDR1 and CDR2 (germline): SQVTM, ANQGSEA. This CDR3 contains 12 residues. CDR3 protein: CSVESSAGGLVF. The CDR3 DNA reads TGCAGCGTTGAGAGCTCCGCCGGCGGATTAGTCTTT.

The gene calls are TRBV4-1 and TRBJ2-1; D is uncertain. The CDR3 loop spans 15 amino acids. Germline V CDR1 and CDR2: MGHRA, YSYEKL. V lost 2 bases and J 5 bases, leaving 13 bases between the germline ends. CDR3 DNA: TGCGCCAGCAGCCAACCTCCGCGAAAGGACAATGAGCAGTTCTTC. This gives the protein CASSQPPRKDNEQFF.

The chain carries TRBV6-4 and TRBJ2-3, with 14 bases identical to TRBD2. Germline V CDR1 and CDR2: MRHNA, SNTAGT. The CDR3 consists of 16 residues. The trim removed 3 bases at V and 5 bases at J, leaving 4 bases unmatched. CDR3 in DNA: TGTGCCAGCAGTGAAGGACTAGCGGGAGGTCGAGATACGCAGTATTTT. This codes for CASSEGLAGGRDTQYF.

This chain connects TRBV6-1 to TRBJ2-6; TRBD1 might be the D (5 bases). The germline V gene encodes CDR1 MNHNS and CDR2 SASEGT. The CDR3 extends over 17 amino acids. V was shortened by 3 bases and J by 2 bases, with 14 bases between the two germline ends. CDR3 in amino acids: CASSEQGFPAGANVLTF. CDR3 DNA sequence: TGTGCCAGCAGTGAGCAGGGCTTTCCCGCTGGGGCCAACGTCCTGACTTTC.

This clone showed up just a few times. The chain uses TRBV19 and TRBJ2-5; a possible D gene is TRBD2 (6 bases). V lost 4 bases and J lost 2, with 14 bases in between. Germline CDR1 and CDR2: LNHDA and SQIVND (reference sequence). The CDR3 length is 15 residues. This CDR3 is CASSTARGGQETQYF. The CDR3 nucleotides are TGTGCCAGTAGTACTGCAAGGGGAGGACAAGAGACCCAGTACTTC.

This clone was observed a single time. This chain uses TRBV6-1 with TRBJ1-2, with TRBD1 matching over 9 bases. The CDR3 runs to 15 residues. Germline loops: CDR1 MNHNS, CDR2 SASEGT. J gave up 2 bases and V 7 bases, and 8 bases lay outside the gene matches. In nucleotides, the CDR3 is TGTGCCAGCACCCCGGGACAGGGCAACAACTATGGCTACACCTTC. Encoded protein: CASTPGQGNNYGYTF.

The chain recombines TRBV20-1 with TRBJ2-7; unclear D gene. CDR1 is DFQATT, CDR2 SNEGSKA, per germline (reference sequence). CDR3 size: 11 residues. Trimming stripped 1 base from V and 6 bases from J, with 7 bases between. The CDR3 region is CSARVDSEQYF. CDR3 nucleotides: TGCAGTGCTAGAGTGGATTCCGAGCAGTACTTC.

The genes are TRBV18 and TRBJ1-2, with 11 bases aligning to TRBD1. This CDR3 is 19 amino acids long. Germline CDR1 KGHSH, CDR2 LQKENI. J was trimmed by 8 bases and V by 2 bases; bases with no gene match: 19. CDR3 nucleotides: TGTGCCAGCTCACCATTCTGGACAGGGGGCGAAAGGGGGACCCGGGGCTACACCTTC. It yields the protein CASSPFWTGGERGTRGYTF.

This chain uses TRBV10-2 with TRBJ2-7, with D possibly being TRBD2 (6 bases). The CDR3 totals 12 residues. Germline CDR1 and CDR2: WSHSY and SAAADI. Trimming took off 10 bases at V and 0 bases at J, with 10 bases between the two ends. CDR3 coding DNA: TGCGCCACCTCAGCGGGCTCCTACGAGCAGTACTTC. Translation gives CATSAGSYEQYF.

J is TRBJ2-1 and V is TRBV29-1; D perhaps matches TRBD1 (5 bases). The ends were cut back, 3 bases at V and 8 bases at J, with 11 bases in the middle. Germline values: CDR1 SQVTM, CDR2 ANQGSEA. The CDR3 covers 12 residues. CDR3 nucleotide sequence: TGCAGCGTTGAGTCACAGGTAGATGAGCAGTTCTTC. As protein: CSVESQVDEQFF.

CDR3 loop: CASSTGTSADTGELFF. The CDR3 DNA is TGTGCCAGCAGTACCGGGACTAGCGCAGACACCGGGGAGCTGTTTTTT. This chain joins TRBV5-8 and TRBJ2-2; 10 positions match TRBD2. Germline-derived CDR1 and CDR2 are SGHTS and YDEGEE. With V trimmed by 5 bases and J by 3 bases, 7 bases remained unmatched. CDR3 length: 16 amino acids.

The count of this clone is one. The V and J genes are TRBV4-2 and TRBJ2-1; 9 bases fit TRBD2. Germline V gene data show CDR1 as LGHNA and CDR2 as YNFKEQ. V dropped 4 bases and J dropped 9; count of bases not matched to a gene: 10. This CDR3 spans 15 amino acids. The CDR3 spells CASSRDGTSYLEQFF. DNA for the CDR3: TGTGCCAGCAGCCGAGACGGGACTAGCTACCTTGAGCAGTTCTTC.

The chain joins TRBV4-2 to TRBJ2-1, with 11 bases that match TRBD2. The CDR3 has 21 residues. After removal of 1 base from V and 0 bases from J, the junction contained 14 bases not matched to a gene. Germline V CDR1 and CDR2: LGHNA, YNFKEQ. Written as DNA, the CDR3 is TGTGCCAGCAGCCAAGGTCCCGCCGGGACTAGCGGTTTGAGCTCCTACAATGAGCAGTTCTTC. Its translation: CASSQGPAGTSGLSSYNEQFF.

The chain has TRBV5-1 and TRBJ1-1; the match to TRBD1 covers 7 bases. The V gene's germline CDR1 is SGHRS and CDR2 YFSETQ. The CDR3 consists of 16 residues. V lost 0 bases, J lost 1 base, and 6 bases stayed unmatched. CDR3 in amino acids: CASSLVGTETNTEAFF. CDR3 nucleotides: TGCGCCAGCAGCTTGGTAGGGACAGAGACGAACACTGAAGCTTTCTTT.

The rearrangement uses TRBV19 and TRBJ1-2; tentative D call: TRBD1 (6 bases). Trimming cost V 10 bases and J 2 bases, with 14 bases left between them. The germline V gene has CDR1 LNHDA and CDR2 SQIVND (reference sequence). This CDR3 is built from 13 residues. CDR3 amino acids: CATAPQGNYGYTF. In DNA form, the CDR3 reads TGTGCCACCGCCCCCCAGGGGAACTATGGCTACACCTTC.

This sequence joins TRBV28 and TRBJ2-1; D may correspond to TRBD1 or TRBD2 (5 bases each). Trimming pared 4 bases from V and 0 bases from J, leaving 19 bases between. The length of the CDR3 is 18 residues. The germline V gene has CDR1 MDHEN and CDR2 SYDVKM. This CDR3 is CASSSHPGRVVSYNEQFF. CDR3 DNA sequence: TGTGCCAGCAGTTCGCACCCGGGGCGGGTAGTCTCCTACAATGAGCAGTTCTTC.

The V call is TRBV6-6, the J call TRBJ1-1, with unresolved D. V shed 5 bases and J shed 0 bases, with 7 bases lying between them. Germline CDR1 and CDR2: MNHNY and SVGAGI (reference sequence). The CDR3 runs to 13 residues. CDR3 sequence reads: CASSIILNTEAFF. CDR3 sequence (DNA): TGTGCCAGCAGTATTATTTTGAACACTGAAGCTTTCTTT.